The entry that follows covers one TCR beta chain sequence. An amount of RNA that ranged from roughly 0.5 to 1 ug was reverse transcribed with random hexamers. In TCRdb, the immunoSEQ multiplex PCR reads were re-called with MiXCR into one record per CDR3 protein. Here the sample spans more than 120,000 distinct CDR3 sequences, roughly 95% being singletons. The sample belongs to a study of CD8 T cells in Susac syndrome. With 5 bases clipped from V and 2 bases from J, the junction kept 9 bases outside the gene matches. The CDR3 is 16 residues long. Controls matched for sex and age were healthy donors. Sequencing was done on a sample of CD4+ T cells from PBMCs. The chain couples TRBV12-3 or TRBV12-4 to TRBJ2-3, with 8 bases aligning to TRBD2. The sequence was collected from a human donor in good health. The CDR3 protein is CASSPRQLAATDTQYF. In DNA form, the CDR3 reads TGTGCCAGCAGTCCCCGCCAACTAGCGGCCACAGATACGCAGTATTTT.